This entry lists 10 T cell receptor beta chains sequenced from one sample in a study of technical replicates of blood from a few donors. Method: immunoSEQ multiplex PCR; TCRdb's copy keeps in-frame clones and lacks some. The sample yields 99,000 or so clones, 95% seen once. Sequencing was performed on T cells isolated from PBMCs. Receptors originate from a human donor in good health.

The CDR3 protein is CASSVRTRLASTDTQYF. The CDR3 nucleotides read TGTGCCAGCAGCGTACGGACCCGACTAGCTAGCACAGATACGCAGTATTTT. The chain couples TRBV9 to TRBJ2-3; TRBD2 agrees at 7 bases. Germline V lookup: CDR1 SGDLS, CDR2 YYNGEE. V lost 1 base to trimming and J lost 0 bases; unmatched junction nucleotides: 8. The CDR3 sequence is 17 residues long.

The chain couples TRBV7-9 to TRBJ2-7; a weak D match, TRBD2 (6 bases). From germline, CDR1 is SEHNR and CDR2 FQNEAQ (reference sequence). Trimming shortened V by 5 bases and J by 3 bases, and 20 bases separated the two germline ends. The CDR3 contains 16 residues. The CDR3 protein is CASSKSGSGTYYEQYF. The CDR3, as DNA: TGTGCCAGCAGCAAGTCGGGTAGCGGAACTTACTACGAGCAGTACTTC.

The chain uses TRBV27 and TRBJ1-1; TRBD1 might be the D (5 bases). Germline CDR1 MNHEY, CDR2 SMNVEV (reference sequence). The CDR3 contains 14 residues. V was trimmed by 4 bases and J by 0 bases, leaving 9 bases between them. Here the CDR3 reads CASSSQGMNTEAFF. The CDR3 DNA reads as TGTGCCAGCAGTTCCCAGGGCATGAACACTGAAGCTTTCTTT.

V usage is TRBV5-4 and J usage is TRBJ2-5, with a possible D match to TRBD2 (5 bases). The germline V gene has CDR1 SGHNT and CDR2 YYREEE (reference sequence). The CDR3 totals 15 residues. V lost 4 bases, J lost 6 bases, and 19 bases lay in between. DNA of the CDR3: TGTGCCAGCAGCCCTGCGAGAGGGCAGTCGAAGACCCAGTACTTC. Amino acids: CASSPARGQSKTQYF.

The chain carries TRBV9 and TRBJ2-7, with D maybe TRBD2 (6 bases). Germline V lookup: CDR1 SGDLS, CDR2 YYNGEE. The CDR3 has 15 residues. The V and J ends lost 0 bases and 4 bases respectively, with 14 bases between them. As DNA, the CDR3 is TGTGCCAGCAGCGTAGCTCCGGAGGGGATATACGAGCAGTACTTC. It encodes CASSVAPEGIYEQYF.

The rearrangement links TRBV9 to TRBJ2-7; possible D gene TRBD1, 5 bases. The CDR3 has 14 amino acids. Germline V CDR1 and CDR2: SGDLS, YYNGEE. V gave up 0 bases and J gave up 6 bases, with 13 bases separating them. The CDR3 nucleotides are TGTGCCAGCAGCGTAGCCCTTGGGGCGATCGAGCAGTACTTC. Translation gives CASSVALGAIEQYF.

V usage is TRBV2 and J usage is TRBJ1-1, with D perhaps TRBD1 (5 bases). Deletions cut 9 bases from V and 7 bases from J, with 30 bases between. Germline V gives CDR1 SNHLY, CDR2 FYNNEI. The CDR3 is 17 amino acids. The CDR3 spells CASLSHGRRPARGEAFF. The DNA for the CDR3 is TGTGCCAGTTTGAGTCATGGCAGGAGACCTGCAAGGGGTGAAGCTTTCTTT.

CDR3 in DNA: TGTGCCATCAGAGGGACAGAGAACTATGGCTACACCTTC. It yields the protein CAIRGTENYGYTF. This chain uses TRBV10-3 with TRBJ1-2; 7 bases are a match to TRBD1. V was clipped by 6 bases and J by 2 bases; unmatched bases: 3. Germline V CDR1 and CDR2: ENHRY, SYGVKD. The CDR3 is 13 residues long.

This clone is a singleton in its sample. Other nucleotide sequences from this sample produce the same CDR3. The chain carries TRBV5-1 and TRBJ1-1; 7 positions match TRBD1. Germline V CDR1 and CDR2: SGHRS, YFSETQ. CDR3 length equals 15 residues. J gave up 2 bases and V 3 bases, and 7 bases lay outside the gene matches. This CDR3 is CASSSYRGSNTEAFF. The CDR3 DNA follows: TGCGCCAGCAGCTCTTACAGGGGATCCAACACTGAAGCTTTCTTT.

This chain connects TRBV2 to TRBJ2-1, with 10 bases identical to TRBD2. Germline values: CDR1 SNHLY, CDR2 FYNNEI. The V segment lost 4 bases and the J segment 7 bases; nucleotides outside the gene matches: 10. The CDR3 has 16 amino acids. The CDR3 sequence: CASSGTSGARLNEQFF. In DNA, the CDR3 is TGTGCCAGCAGTGGGACTAGCGGAGCCAGACTGAATGAGCAGTTCTTC. Filled out from reference TRBV2 and TRBJ2-1, the complete variable domain reads EPEVTQTPSHQVTQMGQEVILRCVPISNHLYFYWYRQILGQKVEFLVSFYNNEISEKSEIFDDQFSVERPDGSNFTLKIRSTKLEDSAMYFCASSGTSGARLNEQFFGPGTRLTVL.